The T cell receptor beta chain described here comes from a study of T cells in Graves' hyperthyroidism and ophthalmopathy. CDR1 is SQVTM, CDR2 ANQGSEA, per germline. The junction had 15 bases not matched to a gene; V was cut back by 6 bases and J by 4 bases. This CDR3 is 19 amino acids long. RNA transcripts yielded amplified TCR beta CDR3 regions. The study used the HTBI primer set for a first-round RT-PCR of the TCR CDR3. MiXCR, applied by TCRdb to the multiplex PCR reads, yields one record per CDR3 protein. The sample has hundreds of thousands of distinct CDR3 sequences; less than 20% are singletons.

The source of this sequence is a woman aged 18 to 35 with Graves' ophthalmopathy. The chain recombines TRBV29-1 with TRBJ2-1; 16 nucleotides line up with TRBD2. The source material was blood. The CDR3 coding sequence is TGCAGCGTCTCCTACCCCGGGACTAGCGGGAGGGCCGGGTACAATGAGCAGTTCTTC. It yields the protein CSVSYPGTSGRAGYNEQFF.